This T cell receptor (beta chain) was sequenced for a study of cytomegalovirus exposure and HLA in healthy donors. Per the germline V gene, CDR1 is SEHNR and CDR2 is FQNEAQ (reference sequence). V lost 1 base and J 2 bases, leaving 9 bases between the germline ends. The CDR3 covers 14 residues. Whole-study findings and limits: The study found most TCR sequences rare, yet found some public TCRs in many donors.

Libraries were prepared by immunoSEQ multiplex PCR; TCRdb keeps only in-frame clonotypes and omits some of them. The table shows a few hundred thousand clones, with roughly 89% occurring only once. The table lists this clone with many counts. The antigen remains unidentified. The chain has TRBV7-9 and TRBJ2-7; D is possibly TRBD1 (6 bases). This TCR was recovered from a woman in her late teens or twenties in good health and CMV-seronegative. The sequencing input was PBMCs. The CDR3 DNA follows: TGTGCCAGCAGCTTAGATGGGACAACCTACGAGCAGTACTTC. Amino acids: CASSLDGTTYEQYF.